Only one count was recorded for the clone carrying this T cell receptor beta chain. Antigen specificity is unknown. Produced via immunoSEQ multiplex PCR; TCRdb's table is partial and in-frame only. The sample lists 180,000 or so clones, around 80% seen once, with around an eighth in the top ten. With 1 base clipped from V and 6 bases from J, the junction kept 3 bases outside the gene matches. Germline CDR1 is SGHNT and CDR2 is YENEEA. The CDR3 extends over 14 amino acids. The sample comes from a study of cytomegalovirus exposure and HLA in healthy donors. Study-wide results and caveats: In the roughly 120 validation repertoires, a later analysis found that first-cohort TCR clusters tended to co-occur. Rare TCR sequences predominated, though certain public TCRs were found in many donors. Confirmation was obtained in vitro that a few CMV-associated chains are specific for CMV antigens.

These donors were members of the approximately 110-subject validation cohort, a group separate from the roughly 670-subject first cohort. This TCR was sampled from a woman aged 25 to 39 in good health and CMV-seropositive. The chain couples TRBV11-3 to TRBJ2-1; the match to TRBD2 covers 7 bases. The material sequenced was PBMCs. CDR3 DNA sequence: TGTGCCAGCAGCTTAGTCGGGAGGCTCAATGAGCAGTTCTTC. Protein product: CASSLVGRLNEQFF.